This T cell receptor (beta chain) was profiled in a study of cytomegalovirus exposure and HLA in healthy donors. Study-level findings and limits: Specificity for CMV antigens was confirmed in vitro for three of the CMV-associated chains. Usually a TCR sequence was rare, but some public TCRs were found in many donors. Presence/absence analyses assumed roughly uniform sequencing depth across donors.

Notes on this clone: Its antigen is still unknown.

Primers included in the PCR were 60 Vbeta and 13 Jbeta primers. Clones were read by immunoSEQ multiplex PCR, and TCRdb kept only the in-frame ones, dropping some. Its table records about 39,000 clones. The germline V gene encodes CDR1 SGDLS and CDR2 YYNGEE. The CDR3 totals 15 residues. The germline V and J ends were trimmed by 0 bases and 0 bases, with 9 bases remaining between them. The chain has TRBV9 and TRBJ1-1; D remains ambiguous. The sample comprised PBMCs. This TCR derives from a woman aged 25-40 years in good health and CMV-seropositive. The CDR3 loop reads CASSVEPGMNTEAFF. Here the CDR3 DNA reads TGTGCCAGCAGCGTAGAACCTGGCATGAACACTGAAGCTTTCTTT.